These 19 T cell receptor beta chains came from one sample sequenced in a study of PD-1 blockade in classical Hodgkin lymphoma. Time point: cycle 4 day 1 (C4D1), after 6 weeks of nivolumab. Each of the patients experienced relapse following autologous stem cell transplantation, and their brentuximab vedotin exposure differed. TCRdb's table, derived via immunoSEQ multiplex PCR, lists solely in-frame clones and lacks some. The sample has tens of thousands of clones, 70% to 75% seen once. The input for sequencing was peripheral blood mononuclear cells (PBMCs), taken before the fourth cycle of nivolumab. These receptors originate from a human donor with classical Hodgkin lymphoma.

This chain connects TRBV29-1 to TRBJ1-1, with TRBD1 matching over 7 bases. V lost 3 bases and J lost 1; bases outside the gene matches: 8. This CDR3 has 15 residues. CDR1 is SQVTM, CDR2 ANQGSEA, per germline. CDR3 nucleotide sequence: TGCAGCGTTGACTTCCCCCGGACAGGGAACACTGAAGCTTTCTTT. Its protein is CSVDFPRTGNTEAFF.

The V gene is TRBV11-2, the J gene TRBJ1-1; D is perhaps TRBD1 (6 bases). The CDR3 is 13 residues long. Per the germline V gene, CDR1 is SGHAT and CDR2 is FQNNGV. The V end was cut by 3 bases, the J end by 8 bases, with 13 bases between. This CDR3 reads CASSFGGAEEAFF. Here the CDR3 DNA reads TGTGCCAGCAGCTTCGGGGGGGCGGAAGAAGCTTTCTTT.

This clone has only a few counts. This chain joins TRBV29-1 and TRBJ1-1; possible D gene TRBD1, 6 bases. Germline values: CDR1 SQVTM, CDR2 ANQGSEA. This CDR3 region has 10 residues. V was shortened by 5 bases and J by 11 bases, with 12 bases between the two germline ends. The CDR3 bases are TGCAGCGTTTGGACAGAGAGGGCTTTCTTT. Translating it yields CSVWTERAFF.

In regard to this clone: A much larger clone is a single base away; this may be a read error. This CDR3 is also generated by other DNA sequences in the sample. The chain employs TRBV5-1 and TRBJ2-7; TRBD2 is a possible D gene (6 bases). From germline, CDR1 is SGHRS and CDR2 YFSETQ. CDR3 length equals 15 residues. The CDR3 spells CASSLGPNDGGAGNF. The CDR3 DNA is TGCGCCAGCAGTTTGGGTCCTAATGACGGGGGAGCTGGAAACTTC. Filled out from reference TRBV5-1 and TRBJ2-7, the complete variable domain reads KAGVTQTPRYLIKTRGQQVTLSCSPISGHRSVSWYQQTPGQGLQFLFEYFSETQRNKGNFPGRFSGRQFSNSRSEMNVSTLELGDSALYLCASSLGPNDGGAGNFGPGTRLTVT.

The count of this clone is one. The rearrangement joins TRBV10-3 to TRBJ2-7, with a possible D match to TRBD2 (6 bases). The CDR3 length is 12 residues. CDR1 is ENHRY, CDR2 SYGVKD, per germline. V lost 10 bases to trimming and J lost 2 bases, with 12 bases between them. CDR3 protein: CASGNTAYEQYF. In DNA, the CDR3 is TGTGCCAGCGGGAATACCGCCTACGAGCAGTACTTC.

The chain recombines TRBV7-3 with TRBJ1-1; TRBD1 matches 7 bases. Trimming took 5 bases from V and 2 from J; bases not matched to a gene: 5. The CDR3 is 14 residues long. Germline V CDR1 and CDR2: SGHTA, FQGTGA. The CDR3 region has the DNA TGTGCCAGCAGCGCCCAGGGGGTTAACACTGAAGCTTTCTTT. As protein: CASSAQGVNTEAFF. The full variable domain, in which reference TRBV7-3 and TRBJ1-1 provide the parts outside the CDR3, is GAGVSQTPSNKVTEKGKYVELRCDPISGHTALYWYRQSLGQGPEFLIYFQGTGAADDSGLPNDRFFAVRPEGSVSTLKIQRTERGDSAVYLCASSAQGVNTEAFFGQGTRLTVV.

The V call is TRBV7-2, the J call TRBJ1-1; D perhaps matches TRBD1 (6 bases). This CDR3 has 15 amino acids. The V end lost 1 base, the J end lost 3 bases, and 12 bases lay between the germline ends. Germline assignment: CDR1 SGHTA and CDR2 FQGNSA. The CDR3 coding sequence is TGTGCCAGCAGCTTAGTTGGGACAAGGGACACTGAAGCTTTCTTT. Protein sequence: CASSLVGTRDTEAFF.

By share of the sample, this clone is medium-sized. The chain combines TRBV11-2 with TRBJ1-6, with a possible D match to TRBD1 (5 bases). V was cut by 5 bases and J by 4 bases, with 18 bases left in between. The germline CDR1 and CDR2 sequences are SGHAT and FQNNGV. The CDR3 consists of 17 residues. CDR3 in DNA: TGTGCCAGCAGCCTAATTCGGATGGGACTTTATAATTCACCCCTCCACTTT. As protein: CASSLIRMGLYNSPLHF.

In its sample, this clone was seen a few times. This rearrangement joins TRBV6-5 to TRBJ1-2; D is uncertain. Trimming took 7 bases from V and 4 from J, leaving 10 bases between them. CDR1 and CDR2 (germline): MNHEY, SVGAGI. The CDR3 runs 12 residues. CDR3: CASTEKPYGYTF. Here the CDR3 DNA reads TGTGCCAGCACAGAGAAGCCCTATGGCTACACCTTC.

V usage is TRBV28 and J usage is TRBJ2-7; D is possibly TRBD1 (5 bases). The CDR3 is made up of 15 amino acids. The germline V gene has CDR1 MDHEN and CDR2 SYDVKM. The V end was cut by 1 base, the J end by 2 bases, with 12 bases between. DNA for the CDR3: TGTGCCAGCAGTTTATATGCAGGGCTGACCTACGAGCAGTACTTC. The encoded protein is CASSLYAGLTYEQYF.

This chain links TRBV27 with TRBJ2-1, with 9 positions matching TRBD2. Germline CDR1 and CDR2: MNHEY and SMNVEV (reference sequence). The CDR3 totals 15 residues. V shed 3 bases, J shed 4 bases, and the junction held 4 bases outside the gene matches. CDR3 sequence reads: CASSFGGGGYNEQFF. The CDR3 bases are TGTGCCAGCAGTTTTGGCGGGGGGGGATACAATGAGCAGTTCTTC.

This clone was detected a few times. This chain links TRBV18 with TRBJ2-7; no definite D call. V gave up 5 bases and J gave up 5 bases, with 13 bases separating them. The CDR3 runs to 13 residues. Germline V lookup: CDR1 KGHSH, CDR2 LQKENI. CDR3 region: CASSASIANEQYF. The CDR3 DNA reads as TGTGCCAGCTCAGCTTCTATCGCTAACGAGCAGTACTTC. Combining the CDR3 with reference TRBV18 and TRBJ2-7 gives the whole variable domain NAGVMQNPRHLVRRRGQEARLRCSPMKGHSHVYWYRQLPEEGLKFMVYLQKENIIDESGMPKERFSAEFPKEGPSILRIQQVVRGDSAAYFCASSASIANEQYFGPGTRLTVT.

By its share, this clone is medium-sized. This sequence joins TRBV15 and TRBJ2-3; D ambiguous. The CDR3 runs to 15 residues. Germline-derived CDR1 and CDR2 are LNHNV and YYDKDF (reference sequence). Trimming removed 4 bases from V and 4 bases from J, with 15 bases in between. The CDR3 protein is CATSTRKRRADTQYF. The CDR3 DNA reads TGTGCCACCAGCACAAGGAAGAGAAGAGCAGATACGCAGTATTTT.

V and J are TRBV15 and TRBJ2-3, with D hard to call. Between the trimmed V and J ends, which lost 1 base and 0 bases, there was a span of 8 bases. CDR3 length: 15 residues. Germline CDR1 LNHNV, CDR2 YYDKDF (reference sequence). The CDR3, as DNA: TGTGCCACCAGCAGAGTGCTACTCAGCACAGATACGCAGTATTTT. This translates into CATSRVLLSTDTQYF.

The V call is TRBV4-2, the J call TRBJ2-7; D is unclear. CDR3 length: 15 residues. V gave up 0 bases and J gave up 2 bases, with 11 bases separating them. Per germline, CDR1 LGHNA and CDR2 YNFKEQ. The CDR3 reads CASSQDIKLTYEQYF. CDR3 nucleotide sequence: TGTGCCAGCAGCCAAGATATTAAACTCACCTACGAGCAGTACTTC.

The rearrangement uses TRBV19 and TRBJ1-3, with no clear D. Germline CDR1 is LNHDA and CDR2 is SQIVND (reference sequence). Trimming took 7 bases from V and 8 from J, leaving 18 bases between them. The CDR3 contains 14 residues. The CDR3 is CASKVEKGMDTIYF. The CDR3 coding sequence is TGTGCCAGTAAAGTGGAGAAAGGGATGGACACCATATATTTT.

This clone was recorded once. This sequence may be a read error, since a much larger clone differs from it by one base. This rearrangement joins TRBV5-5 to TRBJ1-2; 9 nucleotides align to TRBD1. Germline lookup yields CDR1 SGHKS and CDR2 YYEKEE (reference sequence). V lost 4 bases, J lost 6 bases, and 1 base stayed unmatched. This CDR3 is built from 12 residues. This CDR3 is CASSRDRDGYTF. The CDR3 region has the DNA TGTGCCAGCAGCCGGGACAGGGATGGCTACACCTTC.

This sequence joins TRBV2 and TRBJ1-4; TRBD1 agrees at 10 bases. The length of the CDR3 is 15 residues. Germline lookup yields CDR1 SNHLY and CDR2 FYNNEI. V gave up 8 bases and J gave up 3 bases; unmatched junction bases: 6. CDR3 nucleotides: TGTGCCAGCTCGGGACAGGGGAATTCTAATGAAAAACTGTTTTTT. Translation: CASSGQGNSNEKLFF. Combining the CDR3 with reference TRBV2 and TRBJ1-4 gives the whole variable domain EPEVTQTPSHQVTQMGQEVILRCVPISNHLYFYWYRQILGQKVEFLVSFYNNEISEKSEIFDDQFSVERPDGSNFTLKIRSTKLEDSAMYFCASSGQGNSNEKLFFGSGTQLSVL.

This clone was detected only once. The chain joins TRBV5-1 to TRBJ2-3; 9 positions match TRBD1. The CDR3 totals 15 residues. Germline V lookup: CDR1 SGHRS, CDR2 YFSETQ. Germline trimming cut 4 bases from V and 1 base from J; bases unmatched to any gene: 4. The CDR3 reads CASSGTGLRTDTQYF. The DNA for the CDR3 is TGCGCCAGCAGCGGGACAGGGCTCCGCACAGATACGCAGTATTTT.